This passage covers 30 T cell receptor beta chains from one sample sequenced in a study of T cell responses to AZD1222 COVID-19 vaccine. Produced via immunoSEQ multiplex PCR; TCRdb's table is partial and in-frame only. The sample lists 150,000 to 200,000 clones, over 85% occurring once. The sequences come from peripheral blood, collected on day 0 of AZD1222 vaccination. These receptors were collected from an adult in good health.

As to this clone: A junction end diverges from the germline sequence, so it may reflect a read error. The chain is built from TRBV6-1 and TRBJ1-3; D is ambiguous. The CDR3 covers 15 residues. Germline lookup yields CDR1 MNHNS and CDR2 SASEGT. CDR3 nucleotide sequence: TGTGCCAGCAGCGAAGTGGAGTACTCTGGAAACACCATATATTTT. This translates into CASSEVEYSGNTIYF.

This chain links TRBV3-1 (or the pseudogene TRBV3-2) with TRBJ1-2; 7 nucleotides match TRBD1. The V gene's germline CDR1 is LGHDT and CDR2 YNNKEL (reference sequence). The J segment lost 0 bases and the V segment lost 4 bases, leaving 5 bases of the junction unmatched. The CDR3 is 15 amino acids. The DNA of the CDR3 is TGTGCCAGCAGCCCATACAGGGGTACTAACTATGGCTACACCTTC. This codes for CASSPYRGTNYGYTF.

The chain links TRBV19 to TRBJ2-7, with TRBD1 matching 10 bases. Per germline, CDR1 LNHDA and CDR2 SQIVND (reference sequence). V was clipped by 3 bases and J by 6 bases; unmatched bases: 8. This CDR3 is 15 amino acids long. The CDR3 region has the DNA TGTGCCAGTAGTATTAGGGACAGGGGTTTTAGCGAGCAGTACTTC. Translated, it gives CASSIRDRGFSEQYF.

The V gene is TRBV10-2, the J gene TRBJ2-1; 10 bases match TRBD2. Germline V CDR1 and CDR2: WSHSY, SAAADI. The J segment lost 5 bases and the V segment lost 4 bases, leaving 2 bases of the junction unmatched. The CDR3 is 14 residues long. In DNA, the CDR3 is TGCGCCAGCAGTGGGACTAGCGGAGACAATGAGCAGTTCTTC. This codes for CASSGTSGDNEQFF.

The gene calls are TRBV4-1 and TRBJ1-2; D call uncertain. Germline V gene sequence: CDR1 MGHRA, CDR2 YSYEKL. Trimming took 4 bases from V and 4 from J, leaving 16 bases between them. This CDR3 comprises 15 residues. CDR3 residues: CASSPGPYETYGYTF. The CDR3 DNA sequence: TGCGCCAGCAGCCCAGGCCCGTACGAAACCTATGGCTACACCTTC.

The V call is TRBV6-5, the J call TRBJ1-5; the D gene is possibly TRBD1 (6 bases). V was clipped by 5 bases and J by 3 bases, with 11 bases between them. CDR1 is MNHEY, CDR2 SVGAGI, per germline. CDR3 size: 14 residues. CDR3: CASSRTANNQPQHF. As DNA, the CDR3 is TGTGCCAGCAGTCGGACAGCAAACAATCAGCCCCAGCATTTT.

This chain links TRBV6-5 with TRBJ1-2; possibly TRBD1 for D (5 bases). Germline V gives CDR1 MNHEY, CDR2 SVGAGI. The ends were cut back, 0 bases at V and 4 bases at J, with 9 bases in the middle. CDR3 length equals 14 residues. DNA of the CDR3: TGTGCCAGCAGTTACTCGCGGCAGGGCTATGGCTACACCTTC. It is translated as CASSYSRQGYGYTF.

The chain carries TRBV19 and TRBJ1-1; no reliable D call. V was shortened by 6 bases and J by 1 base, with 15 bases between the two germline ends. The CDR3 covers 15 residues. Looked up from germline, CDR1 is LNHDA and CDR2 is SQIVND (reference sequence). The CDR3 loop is CASRWLRRSNTEAFF. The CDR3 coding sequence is TGTGCCAGTAGATGGCTCCGACGATCGAACACTGAAGCTTTCTTT.

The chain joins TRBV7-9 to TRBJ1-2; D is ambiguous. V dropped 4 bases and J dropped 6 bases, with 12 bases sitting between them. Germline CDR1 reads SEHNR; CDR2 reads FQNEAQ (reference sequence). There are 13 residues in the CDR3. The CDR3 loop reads CASSYDGTDGYTF. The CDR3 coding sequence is TGTGCCAGCAGCTACGACGGCACTGATGGCTACACCTTC.

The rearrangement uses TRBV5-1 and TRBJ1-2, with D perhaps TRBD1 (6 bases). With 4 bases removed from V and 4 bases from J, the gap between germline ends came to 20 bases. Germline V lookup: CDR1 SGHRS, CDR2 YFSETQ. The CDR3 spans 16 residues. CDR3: CASSLNPSGTLYGYTF. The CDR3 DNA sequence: TGCGCCAGCAGCCTTAATCCTTCCGGGACACTCTATGGCTACACCTTC.

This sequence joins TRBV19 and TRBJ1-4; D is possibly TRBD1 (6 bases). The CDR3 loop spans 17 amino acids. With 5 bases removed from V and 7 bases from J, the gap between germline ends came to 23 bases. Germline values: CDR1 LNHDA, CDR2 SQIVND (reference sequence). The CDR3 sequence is CASSSPAGGPRVEKLFF. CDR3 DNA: TGTGCCAGTAGTTCTCCAGCGGGGGGCCCTCGAGTTGAAAAACTGTTTTTT.

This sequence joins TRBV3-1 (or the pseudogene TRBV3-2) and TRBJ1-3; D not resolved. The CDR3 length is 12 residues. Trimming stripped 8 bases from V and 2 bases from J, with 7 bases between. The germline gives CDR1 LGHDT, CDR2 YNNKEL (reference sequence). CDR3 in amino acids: CASYDAGNTIYF. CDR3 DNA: TGTGCCAGCTACGACGCTGGAAACACCATATATTTT.

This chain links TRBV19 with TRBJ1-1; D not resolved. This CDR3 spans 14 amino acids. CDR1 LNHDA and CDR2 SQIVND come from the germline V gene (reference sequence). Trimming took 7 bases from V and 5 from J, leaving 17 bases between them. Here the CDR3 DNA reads TGTGCCAGTACCGATCCCCACTCTTTAACTGAAGCTTTCTTT. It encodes CASTDPHSLTEAFF.

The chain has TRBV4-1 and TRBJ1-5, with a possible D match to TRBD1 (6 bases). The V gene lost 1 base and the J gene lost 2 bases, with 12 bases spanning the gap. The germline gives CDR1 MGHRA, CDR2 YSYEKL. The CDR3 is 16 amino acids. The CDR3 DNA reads TGCGCCAGCAGCCAAGCGGGGGGCGAAGGCAATCAGCCCCAGCATTTT. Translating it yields CASSQAGGEGNQPQHF.

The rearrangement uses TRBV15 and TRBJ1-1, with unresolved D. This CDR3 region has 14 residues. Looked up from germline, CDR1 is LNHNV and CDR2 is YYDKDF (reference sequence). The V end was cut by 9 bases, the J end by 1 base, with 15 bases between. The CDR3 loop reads CATKRAGKNTEAFF. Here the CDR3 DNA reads TGTGCCACTAAGCGGGCAGGTAAGAACACTGAAGCTTTCTTT. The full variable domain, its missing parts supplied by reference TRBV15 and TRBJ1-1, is DAMVIQNPRYQVTQFGKPVTLSCSQTLNHNVMYWYQQKSSQAPKLLFHYYDKDFNNEADTPDNFQSRRPNTSFCFLDIRSPGLGDTAMYLCATKRAGKNTEAFFGQGTRLTVV.

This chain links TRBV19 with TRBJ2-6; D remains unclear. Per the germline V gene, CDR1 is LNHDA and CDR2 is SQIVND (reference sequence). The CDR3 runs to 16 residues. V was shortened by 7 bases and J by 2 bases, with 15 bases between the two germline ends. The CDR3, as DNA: TGTGCCAGTACCAAGGATGGGGTCCCTGGGGCCAACGTCCTGACTTTC. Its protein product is CASTKDGVPGANVLTF.

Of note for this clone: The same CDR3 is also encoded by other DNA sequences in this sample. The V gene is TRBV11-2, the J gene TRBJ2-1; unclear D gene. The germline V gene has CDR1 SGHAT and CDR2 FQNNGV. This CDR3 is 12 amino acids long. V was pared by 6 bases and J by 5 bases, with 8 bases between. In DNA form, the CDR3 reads TGTGCCAGCAGTTTCAGTAACAATGAGCAGTTCTTC. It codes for CASSFSNNEQFF.

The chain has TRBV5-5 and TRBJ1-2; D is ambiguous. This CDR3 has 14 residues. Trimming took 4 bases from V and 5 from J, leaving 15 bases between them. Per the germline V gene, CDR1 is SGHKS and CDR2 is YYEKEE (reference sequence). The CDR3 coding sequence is TGTGCCAGCAGCCAGCAGTGGGGTTGGTATGGCTACACCTTC. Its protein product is CASSQQWGWYGYTF.

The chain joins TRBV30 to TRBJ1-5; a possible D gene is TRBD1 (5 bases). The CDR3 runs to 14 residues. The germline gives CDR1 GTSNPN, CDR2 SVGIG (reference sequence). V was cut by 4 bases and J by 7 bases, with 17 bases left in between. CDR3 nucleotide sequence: TGTGCCTGGAAGCATAGGGGAGATGTCCAGCCCCAGCATTTT. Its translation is CAWKHRGDVQPQHF.

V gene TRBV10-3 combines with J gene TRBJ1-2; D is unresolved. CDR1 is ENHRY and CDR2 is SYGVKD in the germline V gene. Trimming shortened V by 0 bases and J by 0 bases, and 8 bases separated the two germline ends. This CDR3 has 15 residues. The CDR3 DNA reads TGTGCCATCAGTGAGTCGACCGCGGCTAACTATGGCTACACCTTC. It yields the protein CAISESTAANYGYTF.

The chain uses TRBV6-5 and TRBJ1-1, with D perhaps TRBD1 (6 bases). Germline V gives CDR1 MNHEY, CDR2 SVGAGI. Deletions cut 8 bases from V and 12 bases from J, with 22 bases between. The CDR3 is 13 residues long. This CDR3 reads CASFPGGAQKTFF. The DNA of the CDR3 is TGTGCCAGCTTTCCGGGGGGGGCGCAGAAAACTTTCTTT.

CDR3 in amino acids: CASSSNQPQHF. CDR3 sequence (DNA): TGTGCCAGCAGTTCCAATCAGCCCCAGCATTTT. The chain links TRBV6-2 or TRBV6-3 to TRBJ1-5, with D uncertain. The CDR3 is 11 amino acids. V was trimmed by 4 bases and J by 3 bases, leaving 1 base between them. Germline V gene lookup returns CDR1 MNHEY and CDR2 SVGEGT.

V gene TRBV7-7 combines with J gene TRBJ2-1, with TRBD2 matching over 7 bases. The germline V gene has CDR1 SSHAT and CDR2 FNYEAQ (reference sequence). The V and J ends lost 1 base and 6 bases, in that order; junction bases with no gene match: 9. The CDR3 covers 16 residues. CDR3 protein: CASSLVRTSAFNEQFF. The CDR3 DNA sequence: TGTGCCAGCAGCTTAGTGCGAACTAGCGCATTCAATGAGCAGTTCTTC.

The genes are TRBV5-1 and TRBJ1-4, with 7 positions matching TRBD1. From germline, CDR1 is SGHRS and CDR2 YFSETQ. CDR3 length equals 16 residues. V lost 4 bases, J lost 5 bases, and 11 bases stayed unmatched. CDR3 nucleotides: TGCGCCAGCAGCCTGAACCGGGACAGTATAAATGAAAAACTGTTTTTT. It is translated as CASSLNRDSINEKLFF.

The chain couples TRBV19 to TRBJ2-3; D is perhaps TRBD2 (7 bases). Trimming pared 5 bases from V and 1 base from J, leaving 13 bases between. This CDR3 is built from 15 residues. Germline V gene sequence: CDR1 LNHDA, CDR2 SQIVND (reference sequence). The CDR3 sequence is CASSWRGLGTDTQYF. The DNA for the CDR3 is TGTGCCAGTAGTTGGCGGGGGCTCGGCACAGATACGCAGTATTTT.

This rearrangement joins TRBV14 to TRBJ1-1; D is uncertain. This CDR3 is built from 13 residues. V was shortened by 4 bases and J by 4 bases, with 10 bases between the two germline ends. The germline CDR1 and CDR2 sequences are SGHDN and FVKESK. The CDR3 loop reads CASSPIRATEAFF. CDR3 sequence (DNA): TGTGCCAGCAGCCCCATACGGGCCACTGAAGCTTTCTTT.

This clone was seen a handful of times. CDR3 protein: CASSELGGPTDTQYF. In DNA, the CDR3 is TGTGCCAGCAGTGAGCTTGGGGGGCCCACAGATACGCAGTATTTT. The J gene is TRBJ2-3, the V gene TRBV25-1, with D perhaps matching TRBD1 or TRBD2 (6 bases each). The CDR3 runs to 15 residues. Germline loops: CDR1 MGHDK, CDR2 SYGVNS. V dropped 3 bases and J dropped 2 bases, with 12 bases sitting between them.

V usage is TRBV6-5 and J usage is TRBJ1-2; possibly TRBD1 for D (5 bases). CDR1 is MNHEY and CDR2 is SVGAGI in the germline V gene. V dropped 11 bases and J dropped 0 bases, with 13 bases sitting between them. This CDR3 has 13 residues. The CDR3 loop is CAVGDFPNYGYTF. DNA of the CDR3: TGTGCCGTGGGGGACTTTCCTAACTATGGCTACACCTTC.

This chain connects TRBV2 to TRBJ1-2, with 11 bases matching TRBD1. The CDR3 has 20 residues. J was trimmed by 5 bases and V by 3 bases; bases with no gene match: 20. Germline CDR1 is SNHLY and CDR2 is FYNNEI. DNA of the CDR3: TGTGCCAGCAGTGACCCCGGACACTCCGGGACAGGGGGAAGTTGGTATGGCTACACCTTC. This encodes CASSDPGHSGTGGSWYGYTF. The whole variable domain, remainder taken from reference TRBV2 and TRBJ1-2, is EPEVTQTPSHQVTQMGQEVILRCVPISNHLYFYWYRQILGQKVEFLVSFYNNEISEKSEIFDDQFSVERPDGSNFTLKIRSTKLEDSAMYFCASSDPGHSGTGGSWYGYTFGSGTRLTVV.

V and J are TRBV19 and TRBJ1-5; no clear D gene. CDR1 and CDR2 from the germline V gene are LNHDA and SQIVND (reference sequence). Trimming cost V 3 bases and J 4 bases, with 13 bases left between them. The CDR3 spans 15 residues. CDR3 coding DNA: TGTGCCAGTAGTATTAGGATCCCAGTAAATCAGCCCCAGCATTTT. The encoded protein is CASSIRIPVNQPQHF. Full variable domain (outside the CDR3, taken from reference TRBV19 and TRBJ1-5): DGGITQSPKYLFRKEGQNVTLSCEQNLNHDAMYWYRQDPGQGLRLIYYSQIVNDFQKGDIAEGYSVSREKKESFPLTVTSAQKNPTAFYLCASSIRIPVNQPQHFGDGTRLSIL.